The 29 T cell receptor beta chains given below trace back to one sample, sequenced in a study of blood T cell repertoires in COVID-19. Generated by immunoSEQ multiplex PCR, the TCRdb table keeps only in-frame clones and is missing some. The sample has tens of thousands of clones, about nine tenths seen once; the top ten hold about 13%. Sequencing was performed on peripheral blood. These TCRs come from a woman aged 55-69 years with active COVID-19.

The chain couples TRBV5-1 to TRBJ1-6; D remains unclear. V shed 5 bases and J shed 3 bases, with 12 bases lying between them. CDR3 length: 15 residues. Germline CDR1 and CDR2: SGHRS and YFSETQ. The CDR3: CASSYDFVYNSPLHF. CDR3 nucleotides: TGCGCCAGCAGTTATGACTTCGTCTATAATTCACCCCTCCACTTT.

The V call is TRBV6-1, the J call TRBJ2-3; D remains unclear. V gave up 1 base and J gave up 2 bases, with 10 bases separating them. There are 15 residues in the CDR3. CDR1 is MNHNS and CDR2 is SASEGT in the germline V gene. The chain's CDR3 is CASSEVPGSTDTQYF. CDR3 DNA: TGTGCCAGCAGTGAAGTGCCGGGTTCCACAGATACGCAGTATTTT.

This chain links TRBV7-8 with TRBJ1-5; D is perhaps TRBD1 (5 bases). The CDR3 runs 16 residues. V was pared by 6 bases and J by 10 bases, with 25 bases between. Germline V gene lookup returns CDR1 SGHVS and CDR2 FQNEAQ. The CDR3 DNA sequence: TGTGCCAGCAGTGTTGAGCGGGCAGGGCACTTAGTTCCCCAGCATTTT. Translated: CASSVERAGHLVPQHF. Complete variable domain (other parts from reference TRBV7-8 and TRBJ1-5): GAGVSQSPRYKVAKRGQDVALRCDPISGHVSLFWYQQALGQGPEFLTYFQNEAQLDKSGLPSDRFFAERPEGSVSTLKIQRTQQEDSAVYLCASSVERAGHLVPQHFGDGTRLSIL.

The chain couples TRBV9 to TRBJ2-1; D unclear. This CDR3 region has 15 residues. Germline V lookup: CDR1 SGDLS, CDR2 YYNGEE. V lost 0 bases, J lost 7 bases, and 14 bases lay in between. CDR3: CASSVAAVPPNEQFF. The CDR3 coding sequence is TGTGCCAGCAGCGTAGCGGCGGTCCCCCCAAATGAGCAGTTCTTC.

The chain links TRBV6-5 to TRBJ2-7, with 9 bases matching TRBD2. The V gene end was trimmed by 7 bases and the J gene end by 0 bases; junction bases not matched to a gene: 1. The CDR3 is 13 amino acids. Germline values: CDR1 MNHEY, CDR2 SVGAGI. The CDR3 nucleotides read TGTGCCAGCACTAGCGGGGCCTCCTACGAGCAGTACTTC. It yields the protein CASTSGASYEQYF.

The V call is TRBV5-8, the J call TRBJ1-5; 8 bases match TRBD1. The CDR3 sequence is 15 residues long. V dropped 4 bases and J dropped 2; count of bases not matched to a gene: 5. Germline V gene lookup returns CDR1 SGHTS and CDR2 YDEGEE. This CDR3 is CASSRTGGGNQPQHF. The CDR3 DNA reads as TGTGCCAGCAGCCGAACAGGGGGAGGCAATCAGCCCCAGCATTTT. The complete variable domain, with remaining parts taken from reference TRBV5-8 and TRBJ1-5, reads EAGVTQSPTHLIKTRGQQATLRCSPISGHTSVYWYQQALGLGLQFLLWYDEGEERNRGNFPPRFSGRQFPNYSSELNVNALELEDSALYLCASSRTGGGNQPQHFGDGTRLSIL.

This clone was observed a single time. The chain carries TRBV6-6 and TRBJ2-6; TRBD1 matches 7 bases. CDR1 MNHNY and CDR2 SVGAGI come from the germline V gene (reference sequence). This CDR3 contains 17 residues. Trimming cost V 5 bases and J 2 bases; bases outside gene matches: 9. The CDR3 sequence is CASSRYRGSTGANVLTF. DNA of the CDR3: TGTGCCAGCAGTCGGTACAGGGGTTCGACTGGGGCCAACGTCCTGACTTTC.

The rearrangement links TRBV5-4 to TRBJ1-2, with 8 bases identical to TRBD1. The CDR3 totals 17 residues. The V gene's germline CDR1 is SGHNT and CDR2 YYREEE (reference sequence). Unmatched junction bases numbered 19, after V lost 4 bases and J lost 8 bases. CDR3 loop: CASSRYLDLQGAWGYTF. CDR3 nucleotide sequence: TGTGCCAGCAGCCGTTACCTCGATCTTCAGGGGGCATGGGGCTACACCTTC.

This chain joins TRBV7-9 and TRBJ1-4, with D unresolved. CDR3 size: 15 residues. V gave up 3 bases and J gave up 5 bases, with 13 bases separating them. Looked up from germline, CDR1 is SEHNR and CDR2 is FQNEAQ (reference sequence). CDR3 in DNA: TGTGCCAGCAGCTTCCAAGGAGGGAACAATGAAAAACTGTTTTTT. It codes for CASSFQGGNNEKLFF.

The V gene is TRBV7-2, the J gene TRBJ2-3, with 11 bases aligning to TRBD2. The CDR3 sequence is 15 residues long. CDR1 and CDR2 (germline): SGHTA, FQGNSA. V was clipped by 5 bases and J by 5 bases; unmatched bases: 6. The chain's CDR3 is CASSVSGGAGDTQYF. The CDR3 nucleotides are TGTGCCAGCAGCGTTAGCGGGGGGGCCGGAGATACGCAGTATTTT.

The chain combines TRBV6-2 or TRBV6-3 with TRBJ2-2; possible D gene TRBD1, 6 bases. Germline V lookup: CDR1 MNHEY, CDR2 SVGEGT. CDR3 length: 15 amino acids. Trimming stripped 4 bases from V and 3 bases from J, with 12 bases between. CDR3 in DNA: TGTGCCAGCAGTTTTGGGGGCTGGGACACCGGGGAGCTGTTTTTT. This encodes CASSFGGWDTGELFF.

V and J are TRBV19 and TRBJ1-5; TRBD1 matches at 12 bases. CDR3 length: 16 amino acids. J was trimmed by 7 bases and V by 3 bases; bases with no gene match: 7. Per the germline V gene, CDR1 is LNHDA and CDR2 is SQIVND (reference sequence). In nucleotides, the CDR3 is TGTGCCAGTAGTATCCCGGGACAGGGGGCACGACAGCCCCAGCATTTT. Translating it yields CASSIPGQGARQPQHF.

V gene TRBV2 combines with J gene TRBJ1-2, with TRBD1 matching over 8 bases. Trimming removed 2 bases from V and 6 bases from J; junction bases left unmatched: 5. This CDR3 contains 14 residues. Germline V gives CDR1 SNHLY, CDR2 FYNNEI. CDR3 in amino acids: CASSEQGAYDGYTF. In DNA form, the CDR3 reads TGTGCCAGCAGTGAACAGGGGGCGTATGATGGCTACACCTTC.

This clone has ten or more counts. The chain is built from TRBV10-1 and TRBJ1-6; 7 nucleotides line up with TRBD1. Germline CDR1 WNHNN, CDR2 SYGVQD (reference sequence). CDR3 size: 14 residues. V dropped 7 bases and J dropped 6; count of bases not matched to a gene: 6. This CDR3 reads CASNDRDSNSPLHF. The CDR3 DNA follows: TGCGCCAGCAATGACCGGGACAGTAATTCACCCCTCCACTTT.

This chain connects TRBV3-1 (or the pseudogene TRBV3-2) to TRBJ2-2, with 8 positions matching TRBD1. The germline CDR1 and CDR2 sequences are LGHDT and YNNKEL (reference sequence). The CDR3 loop spans 16 amino acids. V shed 3 bases and J 4 bases; nucleotides not matched to a gene: 7. The CDR3 spells CASSHGDRLITGELFF. DNA of the CDR3: TGTGCCAGCAGCCACGGGGACAGGTTGATCACCGGGGAGCTGTTTTTT.

This sequence joins TRBV10-2 and TRBJ1-3, with D perhaps TRBD1 (6 bases). The germline V gene encodes CDR1 WSHSY and CDR2 SAAADI. The CDR3 sequence is 16 residues long. V was trimmed by 6 bases and J by 0 bases, leaving 15 bases between them. The CDR3 here is CASSNGLGGSGNTIYF. Written as DNA, the CDR3 is TGCGCCAGCAGCAACGGGTTAGGGGGCTCTGGAAACACCATATATTTT.

The chain has TRBV5-4 and TRBJ2-3; a weak D match, TRBD2 (5 bases). Between the trimmed V and J ends, which lost 6 bases and 1 base, there was a span of 21 bases. CDR3 length: 17 amino acids. The V gene's germline CDR1 is SGHNT and CDR2 YYREEE (reference sequence). The CDR3 loop reads CASTPRARGYGTDTQYF. The CDR3 coding sequence is TGTGCCAGCACCCCGAGGGCTCGTGGGTATGGCACAGATACGCAGTATTTT.

V gene TRBV18 combines with J gene TRBJ2-3; possible D gene TRBD2, 6 bases. Trimming pared 0 bases from V and 4 bases from J, leaving 11 bases between. This CDR3 comprises 15 residues. Germline values: CDR1 KGHSH, CDR2 LQKENI. The CDR3 bases are TGTGCCAGCTCACCACCGGGGGGTAGGGCAGATACGCAGTATTTT. This gives the protein CASSPPGGRADTQYF. Supplemented by reference TRBV18 and TRBJ2-3, the full variable domain reads NAGVMQNPRHLVRRRGQEARLRCSPMKGHSHVYWYRQLPEEGLKFMVYLQKENIIDESGMPKERFSAEFPKEGPSILRIQQVVRGDSAAYFCASSPPGGRADTQYFGPGTRLTVL.

The chain is built from TRBV11-2 and TRBJ2-5, with 14 nucleotides matching TRBD2. The CDR3 covers 16 residues. Germline assignment: CDR1 SGHAT and CDR2 FQNNGV. After removal of 5 bases from V and 6 bases from J, the junction contained 8 bases not matched to a gene. DNA for the CDR3: TGTGCCAGCAGCCCCAGACTAGCGGGGGGGAGACAGACCCAGTACTTC. Protein: CASSPRLAGGRQTQYF.

The rearrangement uses TRBV11-3 and TRBJ2-1; D is possibly TRBD1 (7 bases). There are 15 residues in the CDR3. Germline-derived CDR1 and CDR2 are SGHNT and YENEEA. The V end was cut by 5 bases, the J end by 4 bases, with 15 bases between. The CDR3 region is CASSQGGQRYNEQFF. The CDR3 DNA reads as TGTGCCAGCAGCCAGGGGGGACAGAGATACAATGAGCAGTTCTTC. Full variable domain (outside the CDR3, taken from reference TRBV11-3 and TRBJ2-1): EAGVVQSPRYKIIEKKQPVAFWCNPISGHNTLYWYLQNLGQGPELLIRYENEEAVDDSQLPKDRFSAERLKGVDSTLKIQPAELGDSAVYLCASSQGGQRYNEQFFGPGTRLTVL.

The chain carries TRBV6-5 and TRBJ2-5; a weak D match, TRBD1 (5 bases). Trimming pared 6 bases from V and 1 base from J, leaving 12 bases between. Looked up from germline, CDR1 is MNHEY and CDR2 is SVGAGI. The CDR3 is made up of 14 amino acids. CDR3 sequence reads: CASRPLTVQETQYF. CDR3 DNA sequence: TGTGCCAGCAGGCCCTTGACAGTCCAAGAGACCCAGTACTTC.

The chain is built from TRBV6-1 and TRBJ2-2, with D possibly TRBD1 on 7 matching bases. The germline V gene encodes CDR1 MNHNS and CDR2 SASEGT. This CDR3 has 15 residues. V shed 2 bases and J shed 6 bases, with 13 bases lying between them. DNA for the CDR3: TGTGCCAGCAGTGAATATCAGGGGGGATCCGGGGAGCTGTTTTTT. Translating it yields CASSEYQGGSGELFF.

This chain joins TRBV5-6 and TRBJ2-3; TRBD2 matches 12 bases. The CDR3 has 19 amino acids. Unmatched junction bases numbered 17, after V lost 6 bases and J lost 3 bases. Germline V gene data show CDR1 as SGHDT and CDR2 as YYEEEE. DNA of the CDR3: TGTGCCAGCACTCCACCCCCGACTAGCGGGGGCCCTGGGACAGATACGCAGTATTTT. Protein: CASTPPPTSGGPGTDTQYF.

The rearrangement links TRBV3-1 (or the pseudogene TRBV3-2) to TRBJ2-7; 7 bases are a match to TRBD1. Germline CDR1 is LGHDT and CDR2 is YNNKEL (reference sequence). This CDR3 spans 12 amino acids. Germline trimming cut 5 bases from V and 7 bases from J; bases unmatched to any gene: 5. Here the CDR3 reads CASSSAGGEQYF. The CDR3 coding sequence is TGTGCCAGCAGCTCAGCAGGGGGTGAGCAGTACTTC.

The chain has TRBV6-2 or TRBV6-3 and TRBJ2-7; D perhaps matches TRBD2 (6 bases). V gave up 4 bases and J gave up 9 bases, with 22 bases separating them. The CDR3 contains 15 residues. The germline V gene has CDR1 MNHEY and CDR2 SVGEGT. CDR3 nucleotides: TGTGCCAGCAGTTTTCCGACAGATCGCCCGCGGGGGCAGTACTTC. It encodes CASSFPTDRPRGQYF.

This rearrangement joins TRBV3-1 (or the pseudogene TRBV3-2) to TRBJ2-3; 11 bases map to TRBD2. CDR1 is LGHDT and CDR2 is YNNKEL in the germline V gene (reference sequence). The CDR3 totals 16 residues. The V and J ends lost 4 bases and 4 bases, in that order; junction bases with no gene match: 7. CDR3 sequence reads: CASSPTSGVGADTQYF. In nucleotides, the CDR3 is TGTGCCAGCAGCCCGACTAGCGGGGTGGGAGCAGATACGCAGTATTTT.

The rearrangement links TRBV7-2 to TRBJ2-7; 11 bases line up with TRBD2. This CDR3 is 14 amino acids long. J lost 3 bases, V lost 5 bases, and 3 bases had no gene match. Looked up from germline, CDR1 is SGHTA and CDR2 is FQGNSA. CDR3 region: CASSPGLAVYEQYF. The CDR3 bases are TGTGCCAGCAGCCCGGGACTAGCGGTCTACGAGCAGTACTTC.

V usage is TRBV2 and J usage is TRBJ2-3; D possibly corresponds to TRBD1 (5 bases). V was shortened by 11 bases and J by 0 bases, with 12 bases between the two germline ends. Germline V CDR1 and CDR2: SNHLY, FYNNEI. The CDR3 is made up of 13 amino acids. As DNA, the CDR3 is TGTGCCTCGTGCAGGGAAAGCACAGATACGCAGTATTTT. It yields the protein CASCRESTDTQYF.

The chain is built from TRBV9 and TRBJ2-5, with 10 positions matching TRBD2. The ends lost 4 bases at V and 4 bases at J; junction bases unmatched: 13. CDR1 SGDLS and CDR2 YYNGEE come from the germline V gene. The CDR3 runs to 17 residues. CDR3 amino acids: CASSLQASGGRGETQYF. In nucleotides, the CDR3 is TGTGCCAGCAGCCTACAGGCTAGCGGGGGTCGGGGAGAGACCCAGTACTTC.